Listed below are T cell receptor beta chains from one sample, sequenced in a study of human T cells and chemical hapten exposure. TCRdb reprocessed the RACE reads with MiXCR, giving one entry per CDR3 protein. The repertoire consists of 300,000 to 400,000 distinct CDR3 sequences, with roughly 6.9% occurring once and the leading ten covering 8.4%. The material sequenced was whole blood, taken in connection with sensitization to the hapten diphenylcyclopropenone (DPC). Source of these receptors: a woman aged 18-29 years with alopecia areata. Some clones in this sample may be carry-over from other donors' samples. Each CDR3 is given with its conserved first and last residue. Each record gives: CDR3 protein, CDR3 DNA, J gene, D gene, V gene, clone size. D genes are given only for firm matches. Size values are once, few and many counts, or a class for expanded clones, and some rows have none.

cdr3_aa: CASSHFFSGASYEQYF
cdr3_nt: TGCGCCAGCAGCCATTTTTTTAGCGGGGCTTCTTACGAGCAGTACTTC
j_call: TRBJ2-7
d_call: TRBD2
v_call: TRBV4-3
clone_size: .

cdr3_aa: CASSLLGRENEQFF
cdr3_nt: TGTGCCAGCAGTTTATTGGGCAGGGAAAATGAGCAGTTCTTC
j_call: TRBJ2-1
d_call: .
v_call: TRBV27
clone_size: many

cdr3_aa: CASSFGFSYEQYF
cdr3_nt: TGTGCCAGCAGTTTCGGTTTTTCCTACGAGCAGTACTTC
j_call: TRBJ2-7
d_call: .
v_call: TRBV12-3/TRBV12-4
clone_size: many

cdr3_aa: CASSPPLGQYNSPLHF
cdr3_nt: TGTGCCAGCAGCCCCCCATTGGGACAGTATAATTCACCCCTCCACTTT
j_call: TRBJ1-6
d_call: TRBD1
v_call: TRBV9
clone_size: .

cdr3_aa: CASISGQGANNEQFF
cdr3_nt: TGTGCCAGCATCTCAGGACAGGGGGCTAACAATGAGCAGTTCTTC
j_call: TRBJ2-1
d_call: TRBD1
v_call: TRBV7-6
clone_size: few

cdr3_aa: CSVTARGRANEKLFF
cdr3_nt: TGCAGTGTCACAGCGAGGGGCCGTGCTAATGAAAAACTGTTTTTT
j_call: TRBJ1-4
d_call: .
v_call: TRBV20-1
clone_size: .

cdr3_aa: CSARRGPSGETQYF
cdr3_nt: TGCAGTGCTAGAAGGGGTCCCTCCGGGGAGACCCAGTACTTC
j_call: TRBJ2-5
d_call: .
v_call: TRBV20-1
clone_size: .

cdr3_aa: CASSLGERTAFF
cdr3_nt: TGTGCCAGCAGTTTAGGGGAGAGAACGGCTTTCTTT
j_call: TRBJ1-1
d_call: .
v_call: TRBV28
clone_size: .

cdr3_aa: CSVPRTSGSYNEQFF
cdr3_nt: TGCAGCGTTCCGAGGACTAGCGGCTCCTACAATGAGCAGTTCTTC
j_call: TRBJ2-1
d_call: TRBD2
v_call: TRBV29-1
clone_size: many

cdr3_aa: CASSLAGATSNTGELFF
cdr3_nt: TGTGCCAGCAGCCTAGCGGGGGCCACAAGTAACACCGGGGAGCTGTTTTTT
j_call: TRBJ2-2
d_call: TRBD2
v_call: TRBV3-1
clone_size: few

cdr3_aa: CAGSPLANEKLFF
cdr3_nt: TGTGCCGGCTCCCCCCTAGCTAATGAAAAACTGTTTTTT
j_call: TRBJ1-4
d_call: .
v_call: TRBV2
clone_size: few

cdr3_aa: CASSYSLTQGQETQYF
cdr3_nt: TGTGCCAGCAGTTACTCACTCACGCAGGGGCAAGAGACCCAGTACTTC
j_call: TRBJ2-5
d_call: .
v_call: TRBV6-5
clone_size: few

cdr3_aa: CSVPHEEAGLRSSYNEQFF
cdr3_nt: TGCAGCGTCCCCCATGAGGAAGCGGGCTTAAGAAGCTCCTACAATGAGCAGTTCTTC
j_call: TRBJ2-1
d_call: .
v_call: TRBV29-1
clone_size: .

cdr3_aa: CARKGLGNTGELFF
cdr3_nt: TGTGCCCGAAAGGGACTAGGGAACACCGGGGAGCTGTTTTTT
j_call: TRBJ2-2
d_call: TRBD2
v_call: TRBV7-9
clone_size: .

cdr3_aa: CASGPTQGLGYEQYF
cdr3_nt: TGTGCCAGCGGCCCTACCCAGGGATTGGGGTACGAGCAGTACTTC
j_call: TRBJ2-7
d_call: .
v_call: TRBV6-5
clone_size: .

cdr3_aa: CASSPEFPTYNEQFF
cdr3_nt: TGTGCCAGCAGCCCCGAATTCCCTACCTACAATGAGCAGTTCTTC
j_call: TRBJ2-1
d_call: .
v_call: TRBV3-1
clone_size: few

cdr3_aa: CASAPLAGGSAGELFF
cdr3_nt: TGTGCCAGCGCGCCACTAGCGGGGGGTTCTGCCGGGGAGCTGTTTTTT
j_call: TRBJ2-2
d_call: TRBD2
v_call: TRBV5-4
clone_size: many

cdr3_aa: CASSQVAGGGVGANVLTF
cdr3_nt: TGCGCCAGCAGCCAAGTGGCAGGTGGAGGGGTTGGGGCCAACGTCCTGACTTTC
j_call: TRBJ2-6
d_call: .
v_call: TRBV4-1
clone_size: few

cdr3_aa: CASSYRRGPRGQQPQHF
cdr3_nt: TGTGCCAGCAGTTACAGGAGAGGTCCCAGAGGGCAGCAGCCCCAGCATTTT
j_call: TRBJ1-5
d_call: .
v_call: TRBV6-2/TRBV6-3
clone_size: .

cdr3_aa: CSVTNTGNTIYF
cdr3_nt: TGCAGCGTGACTAATACGGGAAACACCATATATTTT
j_call: TRBJ1-3
d_call: .
v_call: TRBV29-1
clone_size: .

cdr3_aa: CASSLKSGAPPDTQYF
cdr3_nt: TGTGCTAGCAGCTTAAAGAGCGGGGCCCCACCGGATACGCAGTATTTT
j_call: TRBJ2-3
d_call: TRBD2
v_call: TRBV7-7
clone_size: .

cdr3_aa: CAISTGSTAKNIQYF
cdr3_nt: TGTGCCATCAGTACCGGCTCGACAGCCAAAAACATTCAGTACTTC
j_call: TRBJ2-4
d_call: .
v_call: TRBV10-3
clone_size: many

cdr3_aa: CASRPDLGRLYGYTF
cdr3_nt: TGTGCCAGCAGGCCCGATTTGGGACGGCTCTATGGCTACACCTTC
j_call: TRBJ1-2
d_call: .
v_call: TRBV12-3/TRBV12-4
clone_size: .

cdr3_aa: CASRLRTGPTTQYF
cdr3_nt: TGTGCCAGCAGGTTAAGGACAGGGCCCACAACGCAGTATTTT
j_call: TRBJ2-3
d_call: TRBD1
v_call: TRBV12-3/TRBV12-4
clone_size: many

cdr3_aa: CASSSLWGDEPQHF
cdr3_nt: TGTGCCAGCAGTTCCCTTTGGGGAGACGAGCCCCAGCATTTT
j_call: TRBJ1-5
d_call: .
v_call: TRBV2
clone_size: many

cdr3_aa: CASSVGSSTDTQYF
cdr3_nt: TGTGCCAGCAGCGTAGGCTCTAGCACAGATACGCAGTATTTT
j_call: TRBJ2-3
d_call: .
v_call: TRBV9
clone_size: few

cdr3_aa: CASSISGGQETQYF
cdr3_nt: TGTGCCAGTAGTATAAGCGGGGGCCAAGAGACCCAGTACTTC
j_call: TRBJ2-5
d_call: TRBD2
v_call: TRBV19
clone_size: many

cdr3_aa: CASSTGGYTYNEQFF
cdr3_nt: TGTGCCAGCAGTACCGGGGGGTACACTTACAATGAGCAGTTCTTC
j_call: TRBJ2-1
d_call: TRBD2
v_call: TRBV27
clone_size: .

cdr3_aa: CSAREGGEHEKLFF
cdr3_nt: TGCAGTGCTAGAGAGGGAGGGGAACATGAAAAACTGTTTTTT
j_call: TRBJ1-4
d_call: .
v_call: TRBV20-1
clone_size: .

cdr3_aa: CATSDLDMGYNEQFF
cdr3_nt: TGTGCCACCAGTGATTTGGACATGGGGTACAATGAGCAGTTCTTC
j_call: TRBJ2-1
d_call: .
v_call: TRBV24-1
clone_size: few

cdr3_aa: CASGGHLNTEAFF
cdr3_nt: TGTGCCTCCGGCGGGCATTTGAACACTGAAGCTTTCTTT
j_call: TRBJ1-1
d_call: .
v_call: TRBV11-2
clone_size: .

cdr3_aa: CASSPTANGANVLTF
cdr3_nt: TGTGCCAGCAGTCCGACAGCTAATGGGGCCAACGTCCTGACTTTC
j_call: TRBJ2-6
d_call: .
v_call: TRBV6-5
clone_size: many

cdr3_aa: CATSRAVIGTSGGQETQYF
cdr3_nt: TGTGCCACCAGCAGAGCAGTCATCGGGACTAGCGGGGGGCAAGAGACCCAGTACTTC
j_call: TRBJ2-5
d_call: TRBD2
v_call: TRBV15
clone_size: many

cdr3_aa: CASSFLDLETEAFF
cdr3_nt: TGTGCCAGCAGCTTTTTGGATTTAGAAACTGAAGCTTTCTTT
j_call: TRBJ1-1
d_call: .
v_call: TRBV7-2
clone_size: many

cdr3_aa: CASSHATGTELYEQYF
cdr3_nt: TGTGCCAGCAGCCATGCCACCGGGACAGAACTCTACGAGCAGTACTTC
j_call: TRBJ2-7
d_call: TRBD1
v_call: TRBV4-2
clone_size: many

cdr3_aa: CASRPGGAGYNEQFF
cdr3_nt: TGTGCCAGCAGACCTGGGGGGGCCGGGTACAATGAGCAGTTCTTC
j_call: TRBJ2-1
d_call: .
v_call: TRBV7-2
clone_size: .

cdr3_aa: CASSFIRTGPTQYF
cdr3_nt: TGTGCCAGCAGCTTCATCCGGACAGGGCCTACGCAGTATTTT
j_call: TRBJ2-3
d_call: TRBD1
v_call: TRBV11-2
clone_size: many

cdr3_aa: CASSFRGQRQETQYF
cdr3_nt: TGTGCCAGCAGCTTCCGGGGACAGAGGCAAGAGACCCAGTACTTC
j_call: TRBJ2-5
d_call: TRBD1
v_call: TRBV7-9
clone_size: .

cdr3_aa: CASSTGGTGNTIYF
cdr3_nt: TGTGCCAGCAGTACAGGGGGCACGGGAAACACCATATATTTT
j_call: TRBJ1-3
d_call: TRBD1
v_call: TRBV28
clone_size: .

cdr3_aa: CASSPSAEGDTQYF
cdr3_nt: TGTGCCAGCTCACCATCAGCGGAGGGAGATACGCAGTATTTT
j_call: TRBJ2-3
d_call: .
v_call: TRBV18
clone_size: few

cdr3_aa: CASNPGTGLSGYTF
cdr3_nt: TGTGCCAGCAATCCTGGGACAGGGTTATCTGGCTACACCTTC
j_call: TRBJ1-2
d_call: TRBD1
v_call: TRBV2
clone_size: .

cdr3_aa: CSARDGMAGYRYGYTF
cdr3_nt: TGCAGTGCTAGAGATGGTATGGCAGGGTATAGATATGGCTACACCTTC
j_call: TRBJ1-2
d_call: .
v_call: TRBV20-1
clone_size: .

cdr3_aa: CASSQDTLGRHGYTF
cdr3_nt: TGTGCCAGCAGCCAGGATACCTTAGGACGGCATGGCTACACCTTC
j_call: TRBJ1-2
d_call: .
v_call: TRBV14
clone_size: .

cdr3_aa: CASRPHPGTGGYEQYF
cdr3_nt: TGTGCCAGCAGACCCCATCCCGGGACAGGGGGCTACGAGCAGTACTTC
j_call: TRBJ2-7
d_call: TRBD1
v_call: TRBV28
clone_size: .

cdr3_aa: CASSPPRQVAKDKETQYF
cdr3_nt: TGTGCCAGCAGCCCACCCCGACAGGTTGCAAAAGACAAAGAGACCCAGTACTTC
j_call: TRBJ2-5
d_call: .
v_call: TRBV7-9
clone_size: few

cdr3_aa: CASSADSFNEKLFF
cdr3_nt: TGTGCCAGCAGCGCAGACAGTTTCAATGAAAAACTGTTTTTT
j_call: TRBJ1-4
d_call: .
v_call: TRBV5-4
clone_size: .

cdr3_aa: CASSLRGGARRDNSPLHF
cdr3_nt: TGTGCCAGCAGCTTACGTGGAGGGGCCAGGAGGGATAATTCACCCCTCCACTTT
j_call: TRBJ1-6
d_call: .
v_call: TRBV11-2
clone_size: .

cdr3_aa: CASSQDVGNYGYTF
cdr3_nt: TGTGCCAGCAGCCAAGATGTAGGGAACTATGGCTACACCTTC
j_call: TRBJ1-2
d_call: .
v_call: TRBV3-1
clone_size: .

cdr3_aa: CASSLESPGNIQYF
cdr3_nt: TGTGCCAGCAGTTTGGAATCCCCGGGAAACATTCAGTACTTC
j_call: TRBJ2-4
d_call: .
v_call: TRBV12-3/TRBV12-4
clone_size: .

cdr3_aa: CASSANFNEQFF
cdr3_nt: TGTGCCAGCAGTGCAAACTTCAATGAGCAGTTCTTC
j_call: TRBJ2-1
d_call: .
v_call: TRBV2
clone_size: .

cdr3_aa: CASSLRISPRTETEAFF
cdr3_nt: TGTGCCAGCAGCCTCCGAATAAGTCCCAGGACAGAGACTGAAGCTTTCTTT
j_call: TRBJ1-1
d_call: .
v_call: TRBV14
clone_size: many

cdr3_aa: CASRGLAGGGGKETQYF
cdr3_nt: TGTGCCAGCAGAGGACTAGCGGGGGGGGGTGGTAAGGAGACCCAGTACTTC
j_call: TRBJ2-5
d_call: TRBD2
v_call: TRBV6-5
clone_size: .

cdr3_aa: CATSGEGAAFF
cdr3_nt: TGTGCCACCAGTGGTGAGGGAGCAGCTTTCTTT
j_call: TRBJ1-1
d_call: .
v_call: TRBV24-1
clone_size: few

cdr3_aa: CASTGTSFENYGYTF
cdr3_nt: TGTGCCAGCACAGGGACATCATTTGAAAACTATGGCTACACCTTC
j_call: TRBJ1-2
d_call: .
v_call: TRBV3-1
clone_size: few

cdr3_aa: CSASRRTGRYEQYF
cdr3_nt: TGCAGTGCTAGTAGGCGAACAGGCCGCTACGAGCAGTACTTC
j_call: TRBJ2-7
d_call: .
v_call: TRBV20-1
clone_size: .

cdr3_aa: CAISLKGQGSMGTQYF
cdr3_nt: TGTGCCATCAGTTTAAAGGGACAGGGCTCAATGGGTACGCAGTATTTT
j_call: TRBJ2-3
d_call: TRBD1
v_call: TRBV10-3
clone_size: many

cdr3_aa: CASSLPGQLNYGYTF
cdr3_nt: TGCGCCAGCAGCTTACCGGGACAGCTAAACTATGGCTACACCTTC
j_call: TRBJ1-2
d_call: TRBD1
v_call: TRBV5-1
clone_size: .

cdr3_aa: CASSPNHPPADRLLF
cdr3_nt: TGTGCCAGCAGCCCGAACCACCCCCCGGCCGACAGACTCCTTTTT
j_call: TRBJ1-1
d_call: .
v_call: TRBV7-2
clone_size: .

cdr3_aa: CASSTSGGLPYNEQFF
cdr3_nt: TGTGCCAGCAGCACTAGTGGGGGGCTCCCCTACAATGAGCAGTTCTTC
j_call: TRBJ2-1
d_call: .
v_call: TRBV7-2
clone_size: few